The 27 T cell receptor beta chains presented below share a single source sample, sequenced in a study of molecular identifiers for immune sequencing clone quantification. TCRdb redid the calling of the PCR reads with MiXCR, one entry per CDR3 protein. The sample lists 400,000 to 600,000 distinct CDR3 sequences, about 22% occurring once. The sequenced sample was naive CD8+ T cells from blood, with Jurkat cell RNA spiked in. Sample subset: FACS-sorted CD8+CD4-CCR7+CD45RA+ naive T cells. These receptors were obtained from a human donor in good health. Some libraries in this study had Jurkat cell RNA spiked in.

This clonotype came up many times. The chain joins TRBV7-9 to TRBJ2-2; D call uncertain. The CDR3 runs to 14 residues. Germline lookup yields CDR1 SEHNR and CDR2 FQNEAQ (reference sequence). V lost 4 bases and J lost 6, with 12 bases in between. CDR3 DNA: TGTGCCAGCAGCTCCCTTGGTGGGGCCGGGGAGCTGTTTTTT. It encodes CASSSLGGAGELFF.

The table lists this clonotype with many counts. The V and J genes are TRBV6-5 and TRBJ1-5; D is unclear. Deletions cut 2 bases from V and 4 bases from J, with 6 bases between. The V gene's germline CDR1 is MNHEY and CDR2 SVGAGI. This CDR3 spans 13 amino acids. The CDR3 sequence is CASSYGPNQPQHF. The CDR3 bases are TGTGCCAGCAGTTACGGTCCTAATCAGCCCCAGCATTTT.

In nucleotides, the CDR3 is TGTGCCAGCAGCTTGAGATGGGACACAGATAATGAAAAACTGTTTTTT. This codes for CASSLRWDTDNEKLFF. The J gene is TRBJ1-4, the V gene TRBV5-6; D might be TRBD1 (6 bases). CDR1 is SGHDT, CDR2 YYEEEE, per germline. The V gene lost 1 base and the J gene lost 4 bases, with 14 bases spanning the gap. This CDR3 comprises 16 residues.

This clonotype was seen repeatedly, ten times or more. The chain recombines TRBV4-3 with TRBJ2-7, with D tentatively TRBD2 (6 bases). Germline CDR1 reads LGHNA; CDR2 reads YSLEER. This CDR3 has 15 residues. Trimming shortened V by 0 bases and J by 3 bases, and 12 bases separated the two germline ends. CDR3 residues: CASSQDQASVYEQYF. CDR3 nucleotides: TGCGCCAGCAGCCAAGATCAGGCTAGCGTCTACGAGCAGTACTTC.

To note about this clonotype: The junction differs from germline at one of its ends, possibly a read error. This chain connects TRBV7-9 to TRBJ1-4; unclear D gene. There are 13 residues in the CDR3. Germline V lookup: CDR1 SEHNR, CDR2 FQNEAQ (reference sequence). The CDR3 loop reads CASSVTSNEILFF. As DNA, the CDR3 is TGTGCCAGCAGCGTGACATCTAATGAAATACTGTTTTTT.

There are many counts of this clonotype. This chain connects TRBV7-9 to TRBJ1-1; D possibly corresponds to TRBD1 (5 bases). This CDR3 has 14 amino acids. Germline CDR1 and CDR2: SEHNR and FQNEAQ (reference sequence). V lost 5 bases and J lost 1, with 11 bases in between. CDR3 region: CASSQIGQNTEAFF. For the CDR3, the DNA is TGTGCCAGCAGCCAGATAGGACAGAACACTGAAGCTTTCTTT.

This clonotype was detected ten times or more. The chain has TRBV3-1 and TRBJ2-3; 9 nucleotides agree with TRBD1. Germline-derived CDR1 and CDR2 are LGHDT and YNNKEL (reference sequence). The CDR3 is 13 amino acids. V trimming: 6 bases; J trimming: 5 bases; junction bases outside the gene matches: 3. CDR3 in amino acids: CASRGQGIDTQYF. For the CDR3, the DNA is TGTGCCAGCAGGGGACAGGGAATAGATACGCAGTATTTT.

The table lists this clonotype with a few counts. The rearrangement links TRBV10-3 to TRBJ2-3, with 10 positions matching TRBD2. Germline CDR1 and CDR2: ENHRY and SYGVKD. V gave up 4 bases and J gave up 1 base; unmatched junction bases: 14. This CDR3 has 19 residues. CDR3 loop: CAISVPAGGSDWGTDTQYF. CDR3 nucleotides: TGTGCCATCAGTGTGCCAGCGGGAGGGTCGGACTGGGGCACAGATACGCAGTATTTT.

This clonotype was picked up many times. This chain links TRBV6-5 with TRBJ2-3; D possibly matches TRBD1 or TRBD2 (5 bases each). Germline values: CDR1 MNHEY, CDR2 SVGAGI. This CDR3 spans 14 amino acids. Trimming cost V 6 bases and J 2 bases, with 12 bases left between them. CDR3 in DNA: TGTGCCAGCAGACTAGGGACGGCCACAGATACGCAGTATTTT. Its protein is CASRLGTATDTQYF.

The V gene is TRBV9, the J gene TRBJ2-7; 9 nucleotides align to TRBD2. The trim removed 3 bases at V and 7 bases at J, leaving 11 bases unmatched. CDR3 length: 15 amino acids. Per the germline V gene, CDR1 is SGDLS and CDR2 is YYNGEE. The CDR3 region has the DNA TGTGCCAGCAGCGAGGGGGGACTAGCAGAGGAGGAGCAGTACTTC. Translated, it gives CASSEGGLAEEEQYF.

This clonotype showed up many times. The chain carries TRBV11-2 and TRBJ2-6, with a tentative D call TRBD1 (5 bases). CDR3 length equals 16 residues. Trimming took 4 bases from V and 3 from J, leaving 13 bases between them. Germline CDR1 and CDR2: SGHAT and FQNNGV. This CDR3 reads CASSSDRIFGANVLTF. The CDR3 DNA reads as TGTGCCAGCAGCTCAGACAGAATTTTTGGGGCCAACGTCCTGACTTTC.

This clonotype was counted only a few times. This sequence joins TRBV11-3 and TRBJ2-7; unclear D gene. V dropped 3 bases and J dropped 4 bases, with 10 bases sitting between them. Per the germline V gene, CDR1 is SGHNT and CDR2 is YENEEA. The CDR3 contains 13 residues. The CDR3 here is CASSFQQDYEQYF. CDR3 bases: TGTGCCAGCAGCTTCCAACAAGATTACGAGCAGTACTTC.

Comments on this clonotype: A read error may be the cause here, since a much bigger clone is one base away. The rearrangement links TRBV12-3 or TRBV12-4 to TRBJ1-5, with no clear D. The CDR3 is 15 amino acids. Here the CDR3 DNA reads TGTGCCGGCAGTTTAGCCAAACGTGGTAATCAGCCCCAGCATTTT. Its protein is CAGSLAKRGNQPQHF.

The rearrangement links TRBV11-2 to TRBJ2-4; the D is unclear. CDR3 length: 15 amino acids. Germline V gives CDR1 SGHAT, CDR2 FQNNGV. V lost 4 bases to trimming and J lost 5 bases, with 15 bases between them. The CDR3 DNA is TGTGCCAGCAGCTCGGACCCTCATGGCCAAAACATTCAGTACTTC. It yields the protein CASSSDPHGQNIQYF. Full variable domain (rest looked up from reference TRBV11-2 and TRBJ2-4): EAGVAQSPRYKIIEKRQSVAFWCNPISGHATLYWYQQILGQGPKLLIQFQNNGVVDDSQLPKDRFSAERLKGVDSTLKIQPAKLEDSAVYLCASSSDPHGQNIQYFGAGTRLSVL.

The rearrangement links TRBV27 to TRBJ2-7; 11 positions match TRBD1. The CDR3 length is 15 residues. CDR1 and CDR2 (germline): MNHEY, SMNVEV (reference sequence). V lost 5 bases, J lost 4 bases, and 7 bases stayed unmatched. The chain's CDR3 is CASSPLDRGLYEQYF. The DNA of the CDR3 is TGTGCCAGCAGTCCCCTGGACAGGGGGCTTTACGAGCAGTACTTC.

Concerning this clonotype: This may stem from a read error, because a much larger clone lies one nucleotide away. The V gene is TRBV4-3, the J gene TRBJ1-1; no clear D gene. This CDR3 spans 15 amino acids. From germline, CDR1 is LGHNA and CDR2 YSLEER. The V end was cut by 0 bases, the J end by 6 bases, with 14 bases between. The CDR3 sequence: CASSQDRSINAEAFF. The CDR3 region has the DNA TGCGCCAGCAGCCAAGATCGGTCGATCAACGCTGAAGCTTTCTTT.

The J gene is TRBJ2-3, the V gene TRBV20-1, with 12 bases lining up with TRBD2. The germline gives CDR1 DFQATT, CDR2 SNEGSKA (reference sequence). The CDR3 spans 18 residues. V dropped 6 bases and J dropped 4; count of bases not matched to a gene: 17. The CDR3 here is CSATDITSGRRDPDTQYF. The CDR3, as DNA: TGCAGTGCAACCGACATTACTAGCGGGAGGCGTGACCCAGATACGCAGTATTTT.

Concerning this clonotype: A single base separates this from a much larger clone, so it may be a read error. The rearrangement links TRBV7-8 to TRBJ2-4, with 7 bases aligning to TRBD1. Germline assignment: CDR1 SGHVS and CDR2 FQNEAQ. This CDR3 comprises 17 residues. The chain's CDR3 is CASSLGRQGLAKNTQYF. CDR3 nucleotide sequence: TGTGCCAGCAGCTTAGGCAGACAGGGATTAGCCAAAAACACTCAGTACTTC. Filled out from reference TRBV7-8 and TRBJ2-4, the complete variable domain reads GAGVSQSPRYKVAKRGQDVALRCDPISGHVSLFWYQQALGQGPEFLTYFQNEAQLDKSGLPSDRFFAERPEGSVSTLKIQRTQQEDSAVYLCASSLGRQGLAKNTQYFGAGTRLSVL.

This clonotype showed up many times. In DNA form, the CDR3 reads TGTGCCAGCAGTTACTCGCTTGGGTGGAATGATGAAAAACTGTTTTTT. It codes for CASSYSLGWNDEKLFF. The chain joins TRBV6-5 to TRBJ1-4, with D uncertain. With 0 bases removed from V and 6 bases from J, the gap between germline ends came to 14 bases. Germline CDR1 and CDR2: MNHEY and SVGAGI. The CDR3 consists of 16 residues.

The chain joins TRBV7-2 to TRBJ1-2, with a tentative D call TRBD1 (6 bases). The CDR3 has 19 residues. The V gene lost 4 bases and the J gene lost 2 bases, with 26 bases spanning the gap. Germline CDR1 and CDR2: SGHTA and FQGNSA. This CDR3 reads CASSSPRTDYNRMNYGYTF. In DNA, the CDR3 is TGTGCCAGCAGCTCGCCCCGGACAGACTATAATAGAATGAACTATGGCTACACCTTC.

V usage is TRBV5-8 and J usage is TRBJ2-7; D not certain. V shed 0 bases and J shed 9 bases, with 10 bases lying between them. CDR3 length: 12 amino acids. CDR1 is SGHTS and CDR2 is YDEGEE in the germline V gene. CDR3 region: CASSLGAMGQYF. CDR3 bases: TGTGCCAGCAGCTTGGGGGCGATGGGGCAGTACTTC.

In this sample, this clonotype turned up many times. The rearrangement links TRBV13 to TRBJ1-2; D is perhaps TRBD1 (5 bases). Germline lookup yields CDR1 PRHDT and CDR2 FYEKMQ (reference sequence). The CDR3 sequence is 16 residues long. Trimming cost V 5 bases and J 4 bases, with 20 bases left between them. CDR3 DNA: TGTGCCAGCAGCACCAAACTAGGGGAGTTAACCTATGGCTACACCTTC. It specifies CASSTKLGELTYGYTF.

This clonotype occurred a few times. V is TRBV18 and J is TRBJ2-5; maybe TRBD2 (5 bases). Germline CDR1 and CDR2: KGHSH and LQKENI. V was cut by 3 bases and J by 5 bases, with 13 bases left in between. The CDR3 contains 14 residues. Written as DNA, the CDR3 is TGTGCCAGCTCACCCCCGGGGTCAAGGGAGACCCAGTACTTC. It specifies CASSPPGSRETQYF.

This clonotype was counted many times. The chain employs TRBV27 and TRBJ2-5, with no clear D. Germline V lookup: CDR1 MNHEY, CDR2 SMNVEV (reference sequence). V was trimmed by 5 bases and J by 2 bases, leaving 15 bases between them. This CDR3 comprises 15 residues. The CDR3 here is CASSPIGPTQETQYF. The CDR3 region has the DNA TGTGCCAGCAGTCCTATAGGCCCCACTCAAGAGACCCAGTACTTC.

This clonotype was picked up many times. The V gene is TRBV14, the J gene TRBJ2-5, with 7 bases lining up with TRBD1. Germline V lookup: CDR1 SGHDN, CDR2 FVKESK. V gave up 5 bases and J gave up 0 bases; unmatched junction bases: 9. The CDR3 runs to 16 residues. As DNA, the CDR3 is TGTGCCAGCAGCATCCGGGACAGTTACTACCAAGAGACCCAGTACTTC. It is translated as CASSIRDSYYQETQYF.

This sequence joins TRBV5-1 and TRBJ2-1; D is possibly TRBD2 (5 bases). Trimming cost V 5 bases and J 6 bases, with 9 bases left between them. The CDR3 is 12 amino acids. Germline lookup yields CDR1 SGHRS and CDR2 YFSETQ. The CDR3 sequence is CASRYRGNEQFF. CDR3 nucleotide sequence: TGCGCCAGCAGGTACCGGGGCAATGAGCAGTTCTTC. The full variable domain, completed using reference TRBV5-1 and TRBJ2-1, is KAGVTQTPRYLIKTRGQQVTLSCSPISGHRSVSWYQQTPGQGLQFLFEYFSETQRNKGNFPGRFSGRQFSNSRSEMNVSTLELGDSALYLCASRYRGNEQFFGPGTRLTVL.

This clonotype was detected many times. The chain recombines TRBV11-2 with TRBJ1-2; D gene uncertain. CDR3 length: 14 residues. Trimming left V 2 bases short and J 5 bases short, with 12 bases between. Germline V gene sequence: CDR1 SGHAT, CDR2 FQNNGV. CDR3 coding DNA: TGTGCCAGCAGCTTAAATGCGGAAATATATGGCTACACCTTC. Protein sequence: CASSLNAEIYGYTF.